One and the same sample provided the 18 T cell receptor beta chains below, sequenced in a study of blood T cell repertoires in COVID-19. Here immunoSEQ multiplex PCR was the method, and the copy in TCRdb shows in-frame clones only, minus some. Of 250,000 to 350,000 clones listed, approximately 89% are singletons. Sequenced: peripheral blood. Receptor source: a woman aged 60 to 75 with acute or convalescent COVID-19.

CDR3 residues: CASSVAGEAYNEQFF. Here the CDR3 DNA reads TGTGCCAGCAGCGTAGCGGGAGAGGCCTACAATGAGCAGTTCTTC. This sequence joins TRBV9 and TRBJ2-1; weak D call: TRBD2 (6 bases). The CDR3 consists of 15 residues. Trimming removed 0 bases from V and 2 bases from J, with 9 bases in between. CDR1 is SGDLS and CDR2 is YYNGEE in the germline V gene.

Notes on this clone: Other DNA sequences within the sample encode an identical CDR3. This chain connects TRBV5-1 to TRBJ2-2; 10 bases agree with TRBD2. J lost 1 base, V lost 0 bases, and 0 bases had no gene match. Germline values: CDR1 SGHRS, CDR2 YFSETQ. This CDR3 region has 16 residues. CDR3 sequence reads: CASSLGLAGNTGELFF. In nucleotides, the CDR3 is TGCGCCAGCAGCTTGGGACTAGCGGGGAACACCGGGGAGCTGTTTTTT.

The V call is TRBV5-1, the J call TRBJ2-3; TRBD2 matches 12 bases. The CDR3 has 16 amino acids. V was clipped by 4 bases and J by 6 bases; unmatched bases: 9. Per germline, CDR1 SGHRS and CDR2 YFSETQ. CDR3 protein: CASSRASGGAGDTQYF. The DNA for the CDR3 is TGCGCCAGCAGCAGGGCTAGCGGGGGGGCCGGGGATACGCAGTATTTT. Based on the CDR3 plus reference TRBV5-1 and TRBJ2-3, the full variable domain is KAGVTQTPRYLIKTRGQQVTLSCSPISGHRSVSWYQQTPGQGLQFLFEYFSETQRNKGNFPGRFSGRQFSNSRSEMNVSTLELGDSALYLCASSRASGGAGDTQYFGPGTRLTVL.

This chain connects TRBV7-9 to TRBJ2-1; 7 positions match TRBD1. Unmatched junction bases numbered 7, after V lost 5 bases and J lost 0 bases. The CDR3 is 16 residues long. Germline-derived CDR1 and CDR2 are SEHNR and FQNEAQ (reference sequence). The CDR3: CASSPRGSSSYNEQFF. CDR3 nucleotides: TGTGCCAGCAGCCCCAGGGGGTCGAGCTCCTACAATGAGCAGTTCTTC.

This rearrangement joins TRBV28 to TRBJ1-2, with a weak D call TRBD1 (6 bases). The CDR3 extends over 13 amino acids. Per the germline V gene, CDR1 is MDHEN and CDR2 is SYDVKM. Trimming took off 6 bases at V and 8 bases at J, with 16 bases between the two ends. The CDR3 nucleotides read TGTGCCAGCAGCCGAAAAGGACAGTTCGGCTACACCTTC. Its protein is CASSRKGQFGYTF.

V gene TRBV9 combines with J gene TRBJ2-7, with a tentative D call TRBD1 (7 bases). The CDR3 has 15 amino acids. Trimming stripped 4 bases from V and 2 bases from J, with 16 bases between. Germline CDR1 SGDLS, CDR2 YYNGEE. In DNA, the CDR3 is TGTGCCAGCAGCAGGGGGGACAGCATTACCTACGAGCAGTACTTC. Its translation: CASSRGDSITYEQYF.

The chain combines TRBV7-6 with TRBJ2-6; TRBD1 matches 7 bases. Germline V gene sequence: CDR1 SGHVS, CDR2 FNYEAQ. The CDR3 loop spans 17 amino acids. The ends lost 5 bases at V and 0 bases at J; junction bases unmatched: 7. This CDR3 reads CASSKQGRFSGANVLTF. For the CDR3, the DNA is TGTGCCAGCAGCAAACAGGGGAGATTCTCTGGGGCCAACGTCCTGACTTTC.

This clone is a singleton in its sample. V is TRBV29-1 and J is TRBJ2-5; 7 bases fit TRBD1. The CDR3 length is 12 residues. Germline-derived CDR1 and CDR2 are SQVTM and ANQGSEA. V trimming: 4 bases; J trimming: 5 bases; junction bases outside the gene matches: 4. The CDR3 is CSVAQGDETQYF. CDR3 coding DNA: TGCAGCGTTGCTCAGGGGGACGAGACCCAGTACTTC.

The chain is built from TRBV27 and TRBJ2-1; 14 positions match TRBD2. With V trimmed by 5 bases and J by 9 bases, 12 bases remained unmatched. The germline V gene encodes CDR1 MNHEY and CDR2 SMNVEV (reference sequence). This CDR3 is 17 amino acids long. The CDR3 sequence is CASSPLTGLAGVFEQFF. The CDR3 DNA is TGTGCCAGCAGTCCCCTCACGGGACTAGCGGGAGTGTTTGAGCAGTTCTTC.

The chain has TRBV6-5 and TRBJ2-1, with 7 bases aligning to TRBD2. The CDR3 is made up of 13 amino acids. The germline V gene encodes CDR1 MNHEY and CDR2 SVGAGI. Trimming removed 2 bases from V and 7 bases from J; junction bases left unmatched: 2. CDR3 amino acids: CASSYGAGNEQFF. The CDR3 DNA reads TGTGCCAGCAGTTACGGAGCGGGGAATGAGCAGTTCTTC.

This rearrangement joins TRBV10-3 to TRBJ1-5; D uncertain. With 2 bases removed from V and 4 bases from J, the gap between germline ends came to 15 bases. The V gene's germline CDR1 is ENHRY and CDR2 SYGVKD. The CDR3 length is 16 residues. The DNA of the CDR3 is TGTGCCATCAGTGAGACAGATCCGTATCGGAATCAGCCCCAGCATTTT. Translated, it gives CAISETDPYRNQPQHF.

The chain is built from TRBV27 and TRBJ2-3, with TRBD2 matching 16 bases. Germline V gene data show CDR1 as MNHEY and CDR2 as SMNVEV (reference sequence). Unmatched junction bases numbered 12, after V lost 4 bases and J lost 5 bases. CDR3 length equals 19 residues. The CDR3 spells CASSSGLAGGQGYRDTQYF. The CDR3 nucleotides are TGTGCCAGCAGTTCGGGACTAGCGGGGGGGCAGGGTTATAGAGATACGCAGTATTTT.

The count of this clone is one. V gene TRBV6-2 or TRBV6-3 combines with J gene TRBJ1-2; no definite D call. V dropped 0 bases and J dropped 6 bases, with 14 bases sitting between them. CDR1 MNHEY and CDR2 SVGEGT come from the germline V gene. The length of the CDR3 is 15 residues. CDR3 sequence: CASSYSLGPSDGYTF. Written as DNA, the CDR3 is TGTGCCAGCAGTTACTCGCTGGGCCCTAGCGATGGCTACACCTTC.

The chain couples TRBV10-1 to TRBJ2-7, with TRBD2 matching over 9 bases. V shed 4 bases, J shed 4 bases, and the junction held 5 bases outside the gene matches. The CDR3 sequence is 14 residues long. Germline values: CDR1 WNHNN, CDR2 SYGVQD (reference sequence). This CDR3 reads CASSVVSGGYEQYF. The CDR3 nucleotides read TGCGCCAGCAGTGTGGTTAGCGGGGGTTACGAGCAGTACTTC.

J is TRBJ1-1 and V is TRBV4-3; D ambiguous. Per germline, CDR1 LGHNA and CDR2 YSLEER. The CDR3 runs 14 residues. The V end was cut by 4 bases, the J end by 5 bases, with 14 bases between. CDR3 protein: CASSPNLPPTEAFF. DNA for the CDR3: TGCGCCAGCAGCCCTAATTTGCCCCCGACTGAAGCTTTCTTT.

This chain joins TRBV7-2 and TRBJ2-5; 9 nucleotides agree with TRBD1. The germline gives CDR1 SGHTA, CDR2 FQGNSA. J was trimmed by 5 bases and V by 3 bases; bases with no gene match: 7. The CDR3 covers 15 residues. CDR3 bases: TGTGCCAGCAGCTTGGGACAGGGTGGCTGGGAGACCCAGTACTTC. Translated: CASSLGQGGWETQYF.

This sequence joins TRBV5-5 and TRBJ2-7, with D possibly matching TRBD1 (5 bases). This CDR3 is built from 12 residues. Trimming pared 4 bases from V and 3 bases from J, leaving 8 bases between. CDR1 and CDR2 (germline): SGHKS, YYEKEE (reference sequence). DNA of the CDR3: TGTGCCAGCAGCGTGGACATCTACGAGCAGTACTTC. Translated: CASSVDIYEQYF.

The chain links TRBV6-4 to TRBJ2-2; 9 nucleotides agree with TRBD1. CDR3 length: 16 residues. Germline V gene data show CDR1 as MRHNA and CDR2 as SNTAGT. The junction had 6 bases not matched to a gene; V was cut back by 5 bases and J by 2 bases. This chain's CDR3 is CASSLQGAANTGELFF. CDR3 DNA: TGTGCCAGCAGTCTACAGGGGGCAGCCAACACCGGGGAGCTGTTTTTT.